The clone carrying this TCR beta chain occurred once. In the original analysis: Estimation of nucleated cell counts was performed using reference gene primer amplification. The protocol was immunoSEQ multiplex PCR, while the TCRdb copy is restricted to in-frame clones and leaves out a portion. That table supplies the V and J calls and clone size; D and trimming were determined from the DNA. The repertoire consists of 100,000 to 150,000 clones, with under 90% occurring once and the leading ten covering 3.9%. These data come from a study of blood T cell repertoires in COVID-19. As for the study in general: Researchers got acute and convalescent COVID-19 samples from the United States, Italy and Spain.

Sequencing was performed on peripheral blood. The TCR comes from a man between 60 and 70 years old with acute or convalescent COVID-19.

The CDR3 DNA follows: TGCGCCAGCAGCTTGAGGGGACAGGCGACTCAAGAGACCCAGTACTTC. It translates to CASSLRGQATQETQYF. The chain recombines TRBV5-1 with TRBJ2-5; TRBD1 aligns across 8 bases. V dropped 1 base and J dropped 2; count of bases not matched to a gene: 7. There are 16 residues in the CDR3. The germline V gene has CDR1 SGHRS and CDR2 YFSETQ.